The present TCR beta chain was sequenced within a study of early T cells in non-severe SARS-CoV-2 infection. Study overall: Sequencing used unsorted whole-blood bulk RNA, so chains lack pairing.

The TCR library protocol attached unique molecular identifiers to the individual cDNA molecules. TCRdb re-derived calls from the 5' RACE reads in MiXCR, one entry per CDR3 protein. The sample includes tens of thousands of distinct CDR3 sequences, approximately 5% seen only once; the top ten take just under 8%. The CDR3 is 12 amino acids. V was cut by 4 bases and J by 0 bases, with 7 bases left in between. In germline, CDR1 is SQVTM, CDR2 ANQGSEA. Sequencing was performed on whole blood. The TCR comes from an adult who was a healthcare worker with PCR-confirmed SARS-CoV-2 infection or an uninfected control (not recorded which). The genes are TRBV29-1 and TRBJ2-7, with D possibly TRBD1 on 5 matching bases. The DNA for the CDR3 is TGCAGCGTTGGACAGCACTCCTACGAGCAGTACTTC. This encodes CSVGQHSYEQYF.